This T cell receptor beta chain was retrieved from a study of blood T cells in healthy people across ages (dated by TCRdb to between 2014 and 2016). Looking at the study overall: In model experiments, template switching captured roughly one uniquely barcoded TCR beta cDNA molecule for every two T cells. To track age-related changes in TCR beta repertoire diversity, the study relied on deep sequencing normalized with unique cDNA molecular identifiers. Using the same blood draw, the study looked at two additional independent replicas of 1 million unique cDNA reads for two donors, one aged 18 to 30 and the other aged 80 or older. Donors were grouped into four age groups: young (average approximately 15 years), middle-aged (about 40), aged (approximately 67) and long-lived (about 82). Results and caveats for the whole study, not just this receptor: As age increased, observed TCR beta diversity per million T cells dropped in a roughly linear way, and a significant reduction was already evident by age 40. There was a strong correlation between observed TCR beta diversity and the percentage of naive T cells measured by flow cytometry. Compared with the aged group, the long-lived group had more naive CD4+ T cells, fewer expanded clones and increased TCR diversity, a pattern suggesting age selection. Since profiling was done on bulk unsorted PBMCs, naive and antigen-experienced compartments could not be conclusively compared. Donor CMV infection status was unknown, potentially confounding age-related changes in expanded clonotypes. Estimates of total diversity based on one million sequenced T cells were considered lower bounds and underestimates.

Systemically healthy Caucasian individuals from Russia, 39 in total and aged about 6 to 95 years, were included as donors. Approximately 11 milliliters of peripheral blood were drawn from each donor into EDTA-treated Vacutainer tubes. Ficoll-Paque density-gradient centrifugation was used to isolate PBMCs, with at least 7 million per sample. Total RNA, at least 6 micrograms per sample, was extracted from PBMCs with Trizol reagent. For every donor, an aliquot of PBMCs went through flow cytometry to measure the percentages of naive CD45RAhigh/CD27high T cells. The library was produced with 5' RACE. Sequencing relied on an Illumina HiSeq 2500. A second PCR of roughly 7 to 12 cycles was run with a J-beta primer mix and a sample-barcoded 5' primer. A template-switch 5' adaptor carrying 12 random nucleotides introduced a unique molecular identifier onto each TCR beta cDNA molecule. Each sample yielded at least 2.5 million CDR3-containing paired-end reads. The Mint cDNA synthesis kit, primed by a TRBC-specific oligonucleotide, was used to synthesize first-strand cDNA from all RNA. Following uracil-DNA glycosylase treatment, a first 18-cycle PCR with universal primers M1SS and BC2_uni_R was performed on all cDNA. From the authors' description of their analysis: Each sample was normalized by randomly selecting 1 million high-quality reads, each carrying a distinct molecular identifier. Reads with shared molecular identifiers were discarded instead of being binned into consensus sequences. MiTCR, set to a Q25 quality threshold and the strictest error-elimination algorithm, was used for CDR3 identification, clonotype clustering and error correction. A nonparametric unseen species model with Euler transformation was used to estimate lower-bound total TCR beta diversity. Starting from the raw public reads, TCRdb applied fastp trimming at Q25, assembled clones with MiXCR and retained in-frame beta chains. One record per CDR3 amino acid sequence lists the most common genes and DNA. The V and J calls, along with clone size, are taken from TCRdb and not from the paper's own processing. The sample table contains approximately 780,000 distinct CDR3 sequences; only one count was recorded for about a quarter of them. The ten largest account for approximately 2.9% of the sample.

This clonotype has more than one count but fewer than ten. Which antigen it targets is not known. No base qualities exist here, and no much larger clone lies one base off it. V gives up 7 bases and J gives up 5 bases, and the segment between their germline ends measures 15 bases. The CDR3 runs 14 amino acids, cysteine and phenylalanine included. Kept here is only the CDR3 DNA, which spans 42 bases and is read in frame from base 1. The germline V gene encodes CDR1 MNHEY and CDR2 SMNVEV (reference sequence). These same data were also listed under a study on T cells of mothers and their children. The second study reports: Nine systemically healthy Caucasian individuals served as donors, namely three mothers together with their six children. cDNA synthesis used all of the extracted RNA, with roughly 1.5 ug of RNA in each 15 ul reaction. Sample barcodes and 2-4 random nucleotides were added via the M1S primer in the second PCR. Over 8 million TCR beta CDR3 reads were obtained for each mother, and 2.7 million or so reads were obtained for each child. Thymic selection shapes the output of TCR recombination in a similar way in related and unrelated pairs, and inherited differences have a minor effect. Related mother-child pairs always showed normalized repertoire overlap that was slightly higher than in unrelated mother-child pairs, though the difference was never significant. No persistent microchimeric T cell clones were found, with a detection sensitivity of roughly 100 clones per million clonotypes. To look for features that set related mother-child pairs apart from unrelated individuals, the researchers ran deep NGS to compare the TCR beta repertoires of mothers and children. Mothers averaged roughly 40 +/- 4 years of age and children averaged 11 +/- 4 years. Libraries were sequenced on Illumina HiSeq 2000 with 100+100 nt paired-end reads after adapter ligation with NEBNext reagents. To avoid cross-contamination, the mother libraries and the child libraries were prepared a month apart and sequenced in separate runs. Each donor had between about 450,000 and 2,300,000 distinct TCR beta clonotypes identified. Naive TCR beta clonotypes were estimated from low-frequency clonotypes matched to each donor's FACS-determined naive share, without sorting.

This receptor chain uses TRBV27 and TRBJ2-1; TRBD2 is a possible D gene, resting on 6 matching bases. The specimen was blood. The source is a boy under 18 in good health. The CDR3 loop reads CASTPGLPNNEQFF. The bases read TGTGCCAGCACACCGGGACTTCCAAACAATGAGCAGTTCTTC.